Included here is one T cell receptor (beta chain) sequence, with context. Its antigen has not been determined. Per-nucleotide qualities are absent, and no much larger clonotype sits a single base away. In light of the paper, this sample's time point label describes: cycle 4 day 1 (C4D1), after six to seven weeks of nivolumab. All trial patients had relapsed after autologous stem cell transplantation, with cohorts A, B and C differing in prior brentuximab vedotin exposure. A total of fewer than 65 patients with relapsed/refractory classical Hodgkin lymphoma made up the trial cohort, and each patient's best overall response was complete response, partial response or progressive disease. In the multi-cohort phase II CheckMate 205 trial, trial patients received single-agent nivolumab. An independent review committee assessed best overall response by applying the 2007 International Working Group response criteria. Trial PBMCs were collected immediately before nivolumab initiation (C1D1) and during therapy at cycle 2 day 1 and cycle 4 day 1. Peripheral blood was collected in 8 mL Vacutainer Cell Preparation Tubes, from which PBMCs were isolated by centrifugation and then cryopreserved.

Genomic DNA was extracted with the Qiagen DNeasy kit from unsorted PBMCs and from negatively selected CD4+ and CD8+ fractions. TCR beta CDR3 regions were amplified by immunoSEQ multiplex PCR using primers annealing to V and J segments. A synthetic immune receptor repertoire was used to minimize amplification bias, and remaining bias was computationally removed after sequencing. On the study's bioinformatics: Repertoire diversity was quantified as the Shannon entropy index using custom Python scripts. The unsorted, CD4+ and CD8+ repertoires were each analyzed separately, with the exception of combined analyses, where CD4+ and CD8+ sequences were merged in silico. A clone was considered expanded if an increase in frequency of at least 2-fold after treatment relative to C1D1 was found, and a pseudocount of 0.5 was applied to clones undetected at baseline. Clones with 0 or 1 copy at C1D1 were classified as singleton clones, and clones with 2 or more copies were classified as non-singleton clones. Clones expanded in unsorted samples were assigned a CD4+, CD8+ or unknown annotation through matching of protein sequences in sorted samples from the same patient. Diversity changes from C1D1 to C4D1 were tested in paired samples using Wilcoxon tests. In its TCRdb copy, this immuneACCESS table keeps in-frame sequences only and misses some clones. Where compared with another copy, unresolved V genes explain less than half of these, and the others have no known cause. Clone size and the V and J calls come from that table; the DNA yielded D and trimming. Present in this sample are 21,000 or so clones, approximately 85% of which were seen just once. About an eighth of the sample lies in the top ten.

These data belong to a study of PD-1 blockade in classical Hodgkin lymphoma (dated by TCRdb to 2018 to 2021). Study-level background: Nivolumab dosing was 3 mg/kg intravenously every 2 weeks, continuing until either disease progression or unacceptable toxicity. The study used TCR beta sequencing and CyTOF to define a peripheral blood immune signature of response to PD-1 blockade in classical Hodgkin lymphoma.

What the work shows at the level of the full study, not this receptor alone: The study was limited to a single clinical trial cohort, and causes of repertoire differences, possibly disease activity or prior therapy, remained undefined. Diversity was lower in patients who began nivolumab less than 1 year after ASCT, so these patients were left out of later analyses to avoid confounding by immune reconstitution. By C4D1, a significant rise was seen in CD4+ TCR diversity but not in CD8+ TCR diversity (p=0.0027 vs p=0.16), and the rise was most apparent among complete responders (p=0.02). Baseline TCR diversity was reported to be lower in newly diagnosed patients than in healthy donors and to be lower still in relapsed/refractory patients. Baseline diversity similar to that of newly diagnosed patients was observed in trial patients achieving complete response, whereas significantly lower diversity was observed in partial responders and progressors.

The sequencing here drew on peripheral blood mononuclear cells (PBMCs), taken before the fourth cycle of nivolumab. The TCR originated in a human donor with classical Hodgkin lymphoma.

The sequence in DNA is TGTGCCAGCAGCGCGTACAGGGGGTTTTCCTACAATGAGCAGTTCTTC. It encodes CASSAYRGFSYNEQFF. The sequence is built from TRBV9 and TRBJ2-1, and TRBD1 matches 8 of the central bases. Based on the germline V gene, the CDR1 and CDR2 sequences are SGDLS and YYNGEE. Counted from cysteine to phenylalanine, this CDR3 has 16 amino acids. The DNA shown is the 48-base CDR3, in frame from base 1. After removal of 3 bases from V and 1 base from J, the junction retains 6 bases not matched to a gene.